Described below is a single T cell receptor (beta chain) sequence and its context. The method was immunoSEQ multiplex PCR; TCRdb's version includes in-frame clones alone and lacks a portion of them. The table includes 140,000 to 150,000 clones, roughly four fifths detected once. The sample belongs to a study of blood T cell repertoires in COVID-19. This CDR3 region has 16 residues. CDR1 is LNHDA and CDR2 is SQIVND in the germline V gene (reference sequence). With 8 bases clipped from V and 3 bases from J, the junction kept 13 bases outside the gene matches. The sample consisted of peripheral blood. This receptor was obtained from a human donor with acute or convalescent COVID-19. The donor label of this sample is uncertain. This chain uses TRBV19 with TRBJ2-7; 10 nucleotides align to TRBD2. The CDR3 DNA is TGTGCCAGTCGAAGAGCGGGGGGGGAAGCGCTCTACGAGCAGTACTTC. Its protein is CASRRAGGEALYEQYF.